The present entry profiles one T cell receptor (beta chain) with its context. The target antigen is unknown. This specimen comes from a study of T cells expressing NK-cell markers. Across the whole study: CD3+CD56+NKG2C+, CD3+CD56+NKG2C- and CD3+CD56-NKG2C+ T cells, once sorted, supplied the TCR beta repertoires. Just one sequenced donor of eight was HCMV-seronegative, while seven were seropositive. Regarding the study as a whole: For six donors, the dominant NKG2C+ clonotypes made up about 1.0-7.5% of their CD8+ T cells.

As the method of synthesis, 5'RACE template switching with UMIs yielded TCR beta cDNA. Each CDR3 protein gets one entry in TCRdb, which reprocessed the 5' RACE reads and gives no DNA. The listing records 350,000 to 500,000 distinct CDR3 sequences. Germline V gene lookup returns CDR1 DFQATT and CDR2 SNEGSKA (reference sequence). The CDR3 runs to 14 residues. The V gene is TRBV20-1, the J gene TRBJ2-5; TCRdb proposes TRBD2, but this gene call is untestable without DNA. This clonotype was obtained from a woman between 18 and 70 years old in good health. Sequencing was done on a sample of blood T cells: a sorted CD56 or NKG2C T cell subset, CD4+ or CD8+ T cells, or bulk PBMC T cells (not recorded which). CDR3 region: CSAGQAGYQETQYF.